A single sample is the source of the 26 T cell receptor beta chains below, sequenced in a study of CD8 T cells in ankylosing spondylitis. Study results and caveats: Among TCR beta sequences, a motif of eight highly homologous variants appeared characteristic of ankylosing spondylitis blood.

These receptors' antigens are unknown. A single record per CDR3 protein comes from TCRdb applying MiXCR to the 5' RACE reads. The table records fewer than 500,000 distinct CDR3 sequences, about 25% of them present only once. The sample comprised blood, either unsorted or a sorted T cell fraction (not recorded which). Every receptor here comes from a male donor with ankylosing spondylitis.

There are a few counts of this clonotype. The chain joins TRBV5-5 to TRBJ2-1, with 9 bases matching TRBD1. In germline, CDR1 is SGHKS, CDR2 YYEKEE (reference sequence). J gave up 6 bases and V 6 bases, and 16 bases lay outside the gene matches. The CDR3 is 17 amino acids. The CDR3, as DNA: TGTGCCAGCAACCGAAGCCCGGGACAGGGCTTTTTCAATGAGCAGTTCTTC. It is translated as CASNRSPGQGFFNEQFF.

This clonotype was found a few times. The gene calls are TRBV5-1 and TRBJ2-1; possibly TRBD1 or TRBD2 for D (5 bases each). The CDR3 extends over 17 amino acids. CDR1 and CDR2 from the germline V gene are SGHRS and YFSETQ. The germline V and J ends were trimmed by 0 bases and 3 bases, with 16 bases remaining between them. CDR3 in amino acids: CASSLVKEAGNYNEQFF. The CDR3 coding sequence is TGCGCCAGCAGCTTGGTTAAGGAGGCAGGGAACTACAATGAGCAGTTCTTC. The whole variable domain, remainder taken from reference TRBV5-1 and TRBJ2-1, is KAGVTQTPRYLIKTRGQQVTLSCSPISGHRSVSWYQQTPGQGLQFLFEYFSETQRNKGNFPGRFSGRQFSNSRSEMNVSTLELGDSALYLCASSLVKEAGNYNEQFFGPGTRLTVL.

In its sample, this clonotype was seen a few times. The V and J genes are TRBV5-1 and TRBJ2-3; 9 bases align to TRBD2. Per the germline V gene, CDR1 is SGHRS and CDR2 is YFSETQ. This CDR3 contains 15 residues. The V segment lost 4 bases and the J segment 4 bases; nucleotides outside the gene matches: 7. The CDR3 coding sequence is TGCGCCAGCAGCATCGGGACTAGCTATGCAGATACGCAGTATTTT. Its protein is CASSIGTSYADTQYF.

This rearrangement joins TRBV11-2 to TRBJ2-7; 7 bases align to TRBD2. V dropped 3 bases and J dropped 2; count of bases not matched to a gene: 7. CDR3 length equals 15 residues. The germline V gene has CDR1 SGHAT and CDR2 FQNNGV. The CDR3 here is CASSLDSSGAYEQYV. The CDR3 coding sequence is TGTGCCAGCAGCTTGGACTCAAGCGGGGCCTACGAGCAGTACGTC.

The chain combines TRBV18 with TRBJ2-1, with 8 bases lining up with TRBD1. J gave up 0 bases and V 4 bases, and 2 bases lay outside the gene matches. Per germline, CDR1 KGHSH and CDR2 LQKENI. CDR3 length equals 15 residues. CDR3 protein: CASSQGTGSYNEQFF. The CDR3, as DNA: TGTGCCAGCTCACAGGGGACAGGCTCCTACAATGAGCAGTTCTTC.

The V and J genes are TRBV12-3 or TRBV12-4 and TRBJ2-1; 9 bases agree with TRBD2. Unmatched junction bases numbered 8, after V lost 1 base and J lost 7 bases. This CDR3 spans 16 amino acids. CDR3 in amino acids: CASSLGLAGPKNEQFF. DNA for the CDR3: TGTGCCAGCAGTTTAGGGCTAGCGGGACCCAAGAATGAGCAGTTCTTC.

The sample holds a few counts of this clonotype. The V and J genes are TRBV20-1 and TRBJ2-7; D is possibly TRBD2 (6 bases). The germline V and J ends were trimmed by 6 bases and 6 bases, with 18 bases remaining between them. Germline lookup yields CDR1 DFQATT and CDR2 SNEGSKA (reference sequence). The CDR3 extends over 13 amino acids. CDR3 DNA: TGCAGTGCCCCCCTTCCGGGAGCCCGCGAGCAGTACGTC. It yields the protein CSAPLPGAREQYV.

This chain joins TRBV10-2 and TRBJ2-5, with D unresolved. CDR1 and CDR2 from the germline V gene are WSHSY and SAAADI. This CDR3 has 13 residues. V was pared by 1 base and J by 1 base, with 4 bases between. CDR3 protein: CASSEFRQETQYF. CDR3 DNA sequence: TGCGCCAGCAGTGAGTTTCGCCAAGAGACCCAGTACTTC.

The chain uses TRBV20-1 and TRBJ2-1; D might be TRBD2 (6 bases). Germline assignment: CDR1 DFQATT and CDR2 SNEGSKA (reference sequence). V lost 6 bases, J lost 2 bases, and 14 bases lay in between. The CDR3 consists of 14 residues. The DNA of the CDR3 is TGCAGTGCCTCTAGCGCCCCTCCCTACAATGAGCAGTTCTTC. Its protein product is CSASSAPPYNEQFF.

This chain connects TRBV5-1 to TRBJ2-1; 11 nucleotides align to TRBD1. V dropped 4 bases and J dropped 7; count of bases not matched to a gene: 7. Looked up from germline, CDR1 is SGHRS and CDR2 is YFSETQ. This CDR3 has 15 residues. As DNA, the CDR3 is TGCGCCAGCAGCAGTACCGGGACAGGGGGGAATGAGCAGTTCTTC. It yields the protein CASSSTGTGGNEQFF.

This clonotype has just a few counts. The CDR3 is CASSLAQGLRTDTQYF. Here the CDR3 DNA reads TGTGCCAGCAGCTTAGCACAGGGGCTGCGCACAGATACGCAGTATTTT. The chain links TRBV7-8 to TRBJ2-3; 7 bases are shared with TRBD1. V lost 0 bases to trimming and J lost 1 base; unmatched junction nucleotides: 4. The CDR3 runs to 16 residues. CDR1 and CDR2 from the germline V gene are SGHVS and FQNEAQ.

A few counts support this clonotype. J is TRBJ2-3 and V is TRBV6-1, with 10 positions matching TRBD2. Losses at the gene ends were 5 bases for V and 2 bases for J; bases not matched to a gene: 7. This CDR3 has 16 residues. Germline-derived CDR1 and CDR2 are MNHNS and SASEGT. In nucleotides, the CDR3 is TGTGCCAGCAGTAGGGGGACTAGCGCAACCACAGATACGCAGTATTTT. Protein sequence: CASSRGTSATTDTQYF.

J is TRBJ1-5 and V is TRBV7-8; 7 positions agree with TRBD1. CDR3 length equals 16 residues. Germline V CDR1 and CDR2: SGHVS, FQNEAQ. V was clipped by 1 base and J by 2 bases; unmatched bases: 5. The CDR3 sequence is CASSLDGTARNQPQHF. DNA for the CDR3: TGTGCCAGCAGCTTAGATGGGACAGCACGCAATCAGCCCCAGCATTTT. Based on the CDR3 plus reference TRBV7-8 and TRBJ1-5, the full variable domain is GAGVSQSPRYKVAKRGQDVALRCDPISGHVSLFWYQQALGQGPEFLTYFQNEAQLDKSGLPSDRFFAERPEGSVSTLKIQRTQQEDSAVYLCASSLDGTARNQPQHFGDGTRLSIL.

The genes are TRBV25-1 and TRBJ1-1; 10 positions match TRBD1. The CDR3 extends over 15 amino acids. Per the germline V gene, CDR1 is MGHDK and CDR2 is SYGVNS. V lost 5 bases to trimming and J lost 2 bases; unmatched junction nucleotides: 5. The CDR3 region has the DNA TGTGCCAGCAGTTCCCGGGACAGGGGTAACACTGAAGCTTTCTTT. This codes for CASSSRDRGNTEAFF.

The rearrangement joins TRBV25-1 to TRBJ1-1; D is perhaps TRBD1 (5 bases). The CDR3 is 13 residues long. Trimming removed 4 bases at V and 5 bases at J, with 11 bases between. Germline V gene lookup returns CDR1 MGHDK and CDR2 SYGVNS. The CDR3 bases are TGTGCCAGCAGTGGCCTCCGGGGGACTGAAGCTTTCTTT. This translates into CASSGLRGTEAFF.

The chain is built from TRBV5-1 and TRBJ2-1; no reliable D call. V was shortened by 0 bases and J by 6 bases, with 13 bases between the two germline ends. The CDR3 length is 15 residues. The germline CDR1 and CDR2 sequences are SGHRS and YFSETQ. This CDR3 is CASSLEGQTGNEQFF. The DNA for the CDR3 is TGCGCCAGCAGCTTGGAGGGCCAAACGGGCAATGAGCAGTTCTTC.

This clonotype has just a few counts. The chain couples TRBV10-3 to TRBJ2-2; perhaps D is TRBD1 or TRBD2 (5 bases each). CDR3 length: 14 amino acids. Trimming took 5 bases from V and 2 from J, leaving 9 bases between them. Germline CDR1 ENHRY, CDR2 SYGVKD. The CDR3 reads CAISQGTNTGELFF. The CDR3 coding sequence is TGTGCCATCAGTCAAGGGACCAACACCGGGGAGCTGTTTTTT.

This clonotype was observed a few times. The genes are TRBV13 and TRBJ2-3, with D perhaps TRBD2 (6 bases). The CDR3 runs to 19 residues. V was cut by 2 bases and J by 1 base, with 22 bases left in between. Per the germline V gene, CDR1 is PRHDT and CDR2 is FYEKMQ (reference sequence). The chain's CDR3 is CASSLRSSGFSAGTDTQYF. The DNA of the CDR3 is TGTGCCAGCAGCTTAAGGTCCAGCGGGTTCTCCGCGGGCACAGATACGCAGTATTTT.

The chain recombines TRBV20-1 with TRBJ2-1; 8 nucleotides line up with TRBD2. Losses at the gene ends were 2 bases for V and 7 bases for J; bases not matched to a gene: 10. This CDR3 is 15 amino acids long. CDR1 is DFQATT and CDR2 is SNEGSKA in the germline V gene (reference sequence). The CDR3 nucleotides are TGCAGTGCTAGATTCCAGGCGGGAGGATTAAATGAGCAGTTCTTC. Protein sequence: CSARFQAGGLNEQFF.

This chain connects TRBV30 to TRBJ2-5; D possibly matches TRBD1 or TRBD2 (5 bases each). CDR3 length equals 11 residues. Germline V gene lookup returns CDR1 GTSNPN and CDR2 SVGIG (reference sequence). V lost 8 bases and J lost 0, with 7 bases in between. CDR3 coding DNA: TGTGCCCGAGGGGACCAAGAGACCCAGTACTTC. Amino acids: CARGDQETQYF.

The chain recombines TRBV15 with TRBJ2-5; 7 bases are a match to TRBD1. This CDR3 has 15 amino acids. Unmatched junction bases numbered 10, after V lost 4 bases and J lost 5 bases. The germline V gene encodes CDR1 LNHNV and CDR2 YYDKDF (reference sequence). CDR3 loop: CATSILFDREETQYF. CDR3 sequence (DNA): TGTGCCACCAGCATATTATTCGACAGGGAGGAGACCCAGTACTTC.

This clonotype was counted a few times. J is TRBJ1-5 and V is TRBV6-1; D not certain. The CDR3 has 15 amino acids. Trimming took off 7 bases at V and 0 bases at J, with 13 bases between the two ends. The germline V gene encodes CDR1 MNHNS and CDR2 SASEGT. As DNA, the CDR3 is TGTGCCAGCATCCCCGACATTTATAGCAATCAGCCCCAGCATTTT. The encoded protein is CASIPDIYSNQPQHF.

This clonotype occurred many times. The rearrangement uses TRBV5-1 and TRBJ2-1; 15 bases are shared with TRBD2. V lost 4 bases to trimming and J lost 5 bases; unmatched junction nucleotides: 10. Germline CDR1 reads SGHRS; CDR2 reads YFSETQ. The CDR3 runs to 18 residues. In nucleotides, the CDR3 is TGCGCCAGCAGCGGGACTAGCGGGAGGACCTTATTTGACAATGAGCAGTTCTTC. Translating gives CASSGTSGRTLFDNEQFF. Complete variable domain (other parts from reference TRBV5-1 and TRBJ2-1): KAGVTQTPRYLIKTRGQQVTLSCSPISGHRSVSWYQQTPGQGLQFLFEYFSETQRNKGNFPGRFSGRQFSNSRSEMNVSTLELGDSALYLCASSGTSGRTLFDNEQFFGPGTRLTVL.

The CDR3 region is CASSEALHRNYEQYV. The CDR3, as DNA: TGTGCCAGCAGTGAAGCGCTTCACAGAAACTACGAGCAGTACGTC. The chain carries TRBV2 and TRBJ2-7; D not resolved. This CDR3 has 15 amino acids. Germline lookup yields CDR1 SNHLY and CDR2 FYNNEI. Trimming shortened V by 0 bases and J by 3 bases, and 12 bases separated the two germline ends.

In its sample, this clonotype was seen a few times. V and J are TRBV5-1 and TRBJ2-3; perhaps D is TRBD1 or TRBD2 (5 bases each). Per the germline V gene, CDR1 is SGHRS and CDR2 is YFSETQ. V lost 0 bases and J 6 bases, leaving 11 bases between the germline ends. The CDR3 has 14 residues. CDR3 protein: CASSLAPEGDTQYF. CDR3 DNA: TGCGCCAGCAGCTTGGCTCCAGAGGGGGATACGCAGTATTTT.

This chain connects TRBV12-3 or TRBV12-4 to TRBJ2-2; no definite D call. There are 15 residues in the CDR3. Trimming pared 4 bases from V and 3 bases from J, leaving 12 bases between. CDR3 loop: CASSWSMGYTGELFF. In DNA, the CDR3 is TGTGCCAGCAGTTGGTCAATGGGGTACACCGGGGAGCTGTTTTTT.